This TCR beta chain was captured in a study of shared clonotypes between healthy human individuals. Trimming cost V 3 bases and J 3 bases; bases outside gene matches: 4. The CDR3 consists of 15 residues. The germline CDR1 and CDR2 sequences are SGDLS and YYNGEE. TCRdb keeps only in-frame clones here, not all; method: immunoSEQ multiplex PCR. Of some 2,500,000 clones detected, 80% to 95% appear once; the ten largest clones hold around 0.4%. The study drew all its donors from Caucasian adults living in Nashville, Tennessee. This clonotype was sampled from a man between 18 and 29 years old in good health. Some clones in this sample may be carry-over from other donors' samples. The chain combines TRBV9 with TRBJ2-7; TRBD2 matches at 12 bases. Sequencing was carried out using naive CD4+ T cells from PBMCs. Subset meaning: CD45RA+ positively selected. DNA for the CDR3: TGTGCCAGCAGCGCCGGACTAGCGGGAATCTACGAGCAGTACTTC. Translating it yields CASSAGLAGIYEQYF.